This T cell receptor beta chain was retrieved from a study of T-cell reconstitution after alpha-beta-depleted transplantation in children. As concerns this clonotype: This CDR3 fails to terminate in the conserved phenylalanine or tryptophan, so it likely reflects a read error.

It was with unique molecular identifiers that the TCRbeta library was prepared. TCRdb redid the calling of the PCR reads with MiXCR, one entry per CDR3 protein. The profile shows about 200,000 distinct CDR3 sequences, about 6% of them singletons. Germline V gene data show CDR1 as DFQATT and CDR2 as SNEGSKA (reference sequence). Trimming removed 7 bases from V and 0 bases from J; junction bases left unmatched: 8. This CDR3 comprises 15 residues. This TCR derives from a girl less than two years old with combined immunodeficiency, due to receive a stem cell transplant. The chain employs TRBV20-1 and TRBJ1-3; TRBD1 matches at 8 bases. The specimen was PBMCs, collected before TCRalphabeta/CD19-depleted stem cell transplant. CDR3 sequence: CSGTGTGLSGNTIYY. DNA for the CDR3: TGCAGTGGAACAGGGACAGGCCTCTCTGGAAACACCATATATTAT.